This T cell receptor beta chain stems from a study of blood T cell repertoires in COVID-19. Study-level information: Specimens from acute and convalescent COVID-19 originated in the United States, Italy and Spain. T cells, B-cell-depleted T cells, or PBMCs supplied cDNA or gDNA.

Authors' analysis steps: Estimates of nucleated cell counts were drawn from the amplification of reference gene primers. Generated by immunoSEQ multiplex PCR, the TCRdb table keeps only in-frame clones and is missing some. The V and J calls and clone size are taken from that table; D and trimming were inferred from the DNA. The table lists some 78,000 clones, 65% to 85% of them singletons. CDR3 length: 15 residues. The V end lost 3 bases, the J end lost 10 bases, and 16 bases lay between the germline ends. CDR1 and CDR2 from the germline V gene are LNHDA and SQIVND (reference sequence). The sequenced sample was peripheral blood. V is TRBV19 and J is TRBJ1-6; D may be TRBD1 (6 bases). The sequence was collected from a man aged 55-75 years with active or convalescent COVID-19. Here the CDR3 reads CASSIRGGRGSPLHF. The CDR3 DNA is TGTGCCAGTAGTATCCGGGGGGGGCGCGGCTCACCCCTCCACTTT.